The sample holds many counts of the clone carrying this T cell receptor beta chain. TCRdb re-called the 5' RACE reads through MiXCR, storing one row per CDR3 protein. Among tens of thousands of distinct CDR3 sequences listed, approximately 15% were seen once. This sample is part of a study of T-cell memory formation after mild COVID-19. CDR3 size: 13 residues. V was pared by 4 bases and J by 2 bases, with 7 bases between. CDR1 is SGHDT and CDR2 is YYEEEE in the germline V gene. This chain uses TRBV5-6 with TRBJ2-1; D gene uncertain. This TCR derives from an adult woman who had mild COVID-19 (a few samples of this study predate the infection). Cell type and time point are not known. Sequencing was done on a sample of PBMCs or a T cell subset sorted from them (not recorded which). CDR3 bases: TGTGCCAGCAGCCCGGTCCCCTACAATGAGCAGTTCTTC. Amino acids: CASSPVPYNEQFF.